These 13 T cell receptor beta chains share one sample of origin, sequenced in a study of CD8 T cells in ankylosing spondylitis. One entry per CDR3 protein, called by TCRdb with MiXCR from the 5' RACE reads. Of 250,000 to 350,000 distinct CDR3 sequences listed, around 21% are singletons. Sequencing was carried out using blood, either unsorted or a sorted T cell fraction (not recorded which). All receptors come from a female donor with ankylosing spondylitis or in good health (not recorded which).

This clonotype was seen only a few times. The chain's CDR3 is CASSYGRTAYEQYF. DNA for the CDR3: TGTGCCAGCAGTTACGGAAGGACGGCCTACGAGCAGTACTTC. V and J are TRBV6-5 and TRBJ2-7, with D unresolved. The germline V gene encodes CDR1 MNHEY and CDR2 SVGAGI. The germline V and J ends were trimmed by 2 bases and 2 bases, with 10 bases remaining between them. CDR3 length: 14 amino acids.

The V call is TRBV30, the J call TRBJ1-6; D remains unclear. V shed 5 bases and J shed 7 bases, with 6 bases lying between them. Germline V gives CDR1 GTSNPN, CDR2 SVGIG (reference sequence). This CDR3 is 11 amino acids long. This chain's CDR3 is CAWAANSPLHF. DNA for the CDR3: TGTGCCTGGGCTGCGAATTCACCCCTCCACTTT.

CDR3 in DNA: TGCAGCGTTGACCCCAGGGGGCGTGGAGAAAAACTGTTTTTT. Amino acid sequence: CSVDPRGRGEKLFF. The chain recombines TRBV29-1 with TRBJ1-4; TRBD1 agrees at 8 bases. CDR3 length equals 14 residues. Germline CDR1 and CDR2: SQVTM and ANQGSEA. Losses at the gene ends were 3 bases for V and 8 bases for J; bases not matched to a gene: 8.

This clonotype counts as medium-sized (0.01 to 0.1%). The chain combines TRBV11-2 with TRBJ2-3; 8 bases map to TRBD1. In germline, CDR1 is SGHAT, CDR2 FQNNGV. The CDR3 contains 15 residues. The V segment lost 3 bases and the J segment 3 bases; nucleotides outside the gene matches: 5. CDR3 in amino acids: CASSLNRGWTDTQYF. Here the CDR3 DNA reads TGTGCCAGCAGCTTGAACAGGGGGTGGACAGATACGCAGTATTTT.

The chain joins TRBV5-1 to TRBJ2-1; D tentatively reads TRBD1 or TRBD2 (5 bases each). Trimming removed 5 bases at V and 5 bases at J, with 17 bases between. The length of the CDR3 is 15 residues. Germline CDR1 SGHRS, CDR2 YFSETQ. CDR3 sequence: CASSFRREFNNEQFF. DNA of the CDR3: TGCGCCAGCAGTTTTCGCAGGGAGTTTAACAATGAGCAGTTCTTC.

This clonotype has more than one count but fewer than ten. The rearrangement uses TRBV15 and TRBJ2-3; unclear D gene. This CDR3 contains 15 residues. CDR1 is LNHNV, CDR2 YYDKDF, per germline (reference sequence). With 1 base removed from V and 1 base from J, the gap between germline ends came to 9 bases. CDR3 DNA sequence: TGTGCCACCAGCAGAGCGCACTCGGGCACAGATACGCAGTATTTT. Protein product: CATSRAHSGTDTQYF. Full variable domain (missing parts from reference TRBV15 and TRBJ2-3): DAMVIQNPRYQVTQFGKPVTLSCSQTLNHNVMYWYQQKSSQAPKLLFHYYDKDFNNEADTPDNFQSRRPNTSFCFLDIRSPGLGDTAMYLCATSRAHSGTDTQYFGPGTRLTVL.

The sample holds a few counts of this clonotype. This sequence joins TRBV20-1 and TRBJ2-3; D is ambiguous. The CDR3 has 18 residues. V lost 5 bases and J lost 4, with 28 bases in between. Germline V CDR1 and CDR2: DFQATT, SNEGSKA (reference sequence). The CDR3 DNA is TGCAGTGCTCCTCGATATTCAACATCTCCCATTTGGGCAGATACGCAGTATTTT. Amino acids: CSAPRYSTSPIWADTQYF.

This clonotype was picked up a small number of times. The rearrangement uses TRBV20-1 and TRBJ2-3, with D possibly being TRBD2 (6 bases). The CDR3 is made up of 15 amino acids. CDR1 is DFQATT and CDR2 is SNEGSKA in the germline V gene (reference sequence). V lost 3 bases, J lost 7 bases, and 20 bases lay in between. The CDR3: CSASPRRSSENTQYF. CDR3 coding DNA: TGCAGTGCTAGTCCCCGCCGTTCTAGCGAAAATACGCAGTATTTT.

This clonotype has only a few counts. The rearrangement links TRBV24-1 to TRBJ2-2; TRBD1 might be the D (5 bases). The germline V and J ends were trimmed by 0 bases and 5 bases, with 12 bases remaining between them. Germline V gene lookup returns CDR1 KGHDR and CDR2 SFDVKD. The CDR3 length is 16 residues. As DNA, the CDR3 is TGTGCCACCAGTGATTTGGTCAGGGCAGGAACCGGGGAGCTGTTTTTT. Amino acids: CATSDLVRAGTGELFF.

This clonotype was picked up a small number of times. This rearrangement joins TRBV5-1 to TRBJ2-7; D is undetermined. V was trimmed by 2 bases and J by 2 bases, leaving 11 bases between them. Germline V gives CDR1 SGHRS, CDR2 YFSETQ. The CDR3 is made up of 14 amino acids. Here the CDR3 DNA reads TGCGCCAGCAGCTTTCAGACGGATACCTACGAGCAGTACTTC. It codes for CASSFQTDTYEQYF.

This clonotype was seen only a few times. The rearrangement joins TRBV11-2 to TRBJ2-7, with TRBD2 identical over 10 bases. The V gene end was trimmed by 5 bases and the J gene end by 5 bases; junction bases not matched to a gene: 9. Per the germline V gene, CDR1 is SGHAT and CDR2 is FQNNGV. The CDR3 spans 15 residues. The CDR3 DNA reads as TGTGCCAGCAGCCCCATAGCGGGAGGTCTAAACGAGCAGTACTTC. Translated: CASSPIAGGLNEQYF.

The chain carries TRBV5-4 and TRBJ2-3, with D possibly matching TRBD1 (5 bases). The V end lost 4 bases, the J end lost 2 bases, and 11 bases lay between the germline ends. Per the germline V gene, CDR1 is SGHNT and CDR2 is YYREEE (reference sequence). The CDR3 is 14 residues long. CDR3 protein: CASSIGHSTDTQYF. CDR3 nucleotides: TGTGCCAGCAGCATAGGACACTCCACAGATACGCAGTATTTT.

The V and J genes are TRBV24-1 and TRBJ2-1, with D perhaps TRBD1 or TRBD2 (5 bases each). The CDR3 loop spans 15 amino acids. Germline-derived CDR1 and CDR2 are KGHDR and SFDVKD. The ends were cut back, 3 bases at V and 3 bases at J, with 11 bases in the middle. CDR3 sequence: CATSDGTRFYNEQFF. Written as DNA, the CDR3 is TGTGCCACCAGTGATGGGACCCGCTTCTACAATGAGCAGTTCTTC.